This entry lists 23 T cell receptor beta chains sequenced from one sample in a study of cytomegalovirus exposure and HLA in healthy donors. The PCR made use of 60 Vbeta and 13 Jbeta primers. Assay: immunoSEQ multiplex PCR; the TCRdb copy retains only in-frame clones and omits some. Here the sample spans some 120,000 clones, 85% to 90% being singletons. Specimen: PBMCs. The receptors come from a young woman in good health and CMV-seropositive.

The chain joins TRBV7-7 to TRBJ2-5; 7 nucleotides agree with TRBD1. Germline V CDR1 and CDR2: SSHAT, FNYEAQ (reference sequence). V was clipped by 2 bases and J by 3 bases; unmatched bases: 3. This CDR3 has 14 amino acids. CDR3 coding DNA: TGTGCCAGCAGCTTATCGGGACAGAAAGAGACCCAGTACTTC. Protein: CASSLSGQKETQYF.

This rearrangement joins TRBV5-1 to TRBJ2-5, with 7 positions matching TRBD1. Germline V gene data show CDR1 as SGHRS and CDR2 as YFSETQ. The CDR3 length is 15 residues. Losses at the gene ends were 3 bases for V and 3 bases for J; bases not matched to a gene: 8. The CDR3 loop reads CASSWTVQGKETQYF. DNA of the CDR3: TGCGCCAGCAGCTGGACCGTACAGGGGAAAGAGACCCAGTACTTC.

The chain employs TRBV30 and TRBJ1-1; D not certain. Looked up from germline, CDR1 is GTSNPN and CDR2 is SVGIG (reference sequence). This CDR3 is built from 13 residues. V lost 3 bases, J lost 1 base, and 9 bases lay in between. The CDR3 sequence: CAWSLQRNTEAFF. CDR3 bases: TGTGCCTGGAGCCTACAGAGGAACACTGAAGCTTTCTTT.

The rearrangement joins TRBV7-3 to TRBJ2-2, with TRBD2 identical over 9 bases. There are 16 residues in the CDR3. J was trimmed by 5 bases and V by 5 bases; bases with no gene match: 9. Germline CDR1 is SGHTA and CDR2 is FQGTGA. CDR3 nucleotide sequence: TGTGCCAGCAGCCGCATAGCGGGAGCCGGGACCGGGGAGCTGTTTTTT. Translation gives CASSRIAGAGTGELFF.

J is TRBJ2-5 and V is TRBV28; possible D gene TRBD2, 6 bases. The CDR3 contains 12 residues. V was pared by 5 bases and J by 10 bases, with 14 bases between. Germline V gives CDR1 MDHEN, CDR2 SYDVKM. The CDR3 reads CASSRDSQGQYF. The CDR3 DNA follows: TGTGCCAGCAGTAGGGACTCCCAGGGCCAGTACTTC.

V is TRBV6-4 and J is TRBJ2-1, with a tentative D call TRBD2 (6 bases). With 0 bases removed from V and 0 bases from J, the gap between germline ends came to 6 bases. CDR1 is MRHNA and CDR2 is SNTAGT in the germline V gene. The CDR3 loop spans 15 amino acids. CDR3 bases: TGTGCCAGCAGTGACTCGGAGGGCTCCTACAATGAGCAGTTCTTC. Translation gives CASSDSEGSYNEQFF.

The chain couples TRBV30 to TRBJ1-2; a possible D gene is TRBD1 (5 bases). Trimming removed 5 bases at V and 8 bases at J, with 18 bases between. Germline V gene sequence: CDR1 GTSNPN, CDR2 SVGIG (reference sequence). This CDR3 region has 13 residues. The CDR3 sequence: CAWSGLPGEGYTF. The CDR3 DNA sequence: TGTGCCTGGTCGGGACTCCCTGGAGAGGGCTACACCTTC.

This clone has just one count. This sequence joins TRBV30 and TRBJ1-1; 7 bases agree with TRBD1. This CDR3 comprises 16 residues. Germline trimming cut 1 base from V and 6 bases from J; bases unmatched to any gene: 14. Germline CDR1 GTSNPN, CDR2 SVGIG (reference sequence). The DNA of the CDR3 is TGTGCCTGGAGTGGATTTCCGGGACAGAGCTTCTCTGAAGCTTTCTTT. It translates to CAWSGFPGQSFSEAFF.

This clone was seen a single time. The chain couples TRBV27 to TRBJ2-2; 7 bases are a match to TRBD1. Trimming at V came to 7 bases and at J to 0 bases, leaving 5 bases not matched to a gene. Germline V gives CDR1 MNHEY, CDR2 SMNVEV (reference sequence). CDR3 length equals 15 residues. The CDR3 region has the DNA TGTGCCAGCAATAACAGGGGACCGAACACCGGGGAGCTGTTTTTT. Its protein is CASNNRGPNTGELFF.

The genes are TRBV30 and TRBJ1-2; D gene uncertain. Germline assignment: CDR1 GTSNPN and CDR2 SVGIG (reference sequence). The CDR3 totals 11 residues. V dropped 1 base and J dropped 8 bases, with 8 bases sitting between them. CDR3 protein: CAWSGWEGYTF. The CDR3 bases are TGTGCCTGGAGTGGGTGGGAGGGCTACACCTTC. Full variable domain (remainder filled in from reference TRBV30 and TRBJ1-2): SQTIHQWPATLVQPVGSPLSLECTVEGTSNPNLYWYRQAAGRGLQLLFYSVGIGQISSEVPQNLSASRPQDRQFILSSKKLLLSDSGFYLCAWSGWEGYTFGSGTRLTVV.

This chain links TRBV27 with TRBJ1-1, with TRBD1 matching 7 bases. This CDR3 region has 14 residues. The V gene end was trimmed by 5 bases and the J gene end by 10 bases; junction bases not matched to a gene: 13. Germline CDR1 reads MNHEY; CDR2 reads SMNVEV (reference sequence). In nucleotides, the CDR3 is TGTGCCAGCAGTCCTAATCGACAGGGACGGGTAGCTTTCTTT. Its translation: CASSPNRQGRVAFF.

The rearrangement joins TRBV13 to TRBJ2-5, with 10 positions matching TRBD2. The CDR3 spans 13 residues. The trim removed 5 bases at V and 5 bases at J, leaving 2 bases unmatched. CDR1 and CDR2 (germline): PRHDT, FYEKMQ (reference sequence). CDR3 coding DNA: TGTGCCAGCAGCCTTAGCGGGAGGGAGACCCAGTACTTC. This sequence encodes CASSLSGRETQYF.

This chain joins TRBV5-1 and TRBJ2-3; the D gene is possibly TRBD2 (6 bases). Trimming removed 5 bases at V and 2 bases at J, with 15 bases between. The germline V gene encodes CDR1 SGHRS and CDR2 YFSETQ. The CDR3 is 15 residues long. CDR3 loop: CASRGPGLVTDTQYF. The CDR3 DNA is TGCGCCAGCAGAGGGCCGGGACTCGTCACAGATACGCAGTATTTT.

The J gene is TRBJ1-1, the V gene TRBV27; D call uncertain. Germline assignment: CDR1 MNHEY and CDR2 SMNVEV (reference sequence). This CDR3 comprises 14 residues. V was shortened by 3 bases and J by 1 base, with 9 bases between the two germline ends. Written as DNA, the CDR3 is TGTGCCAGCAGTTTTTGGGGAGCGAACACTGAAGCTTTCTTT. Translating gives CASSFWGANTEAFF.

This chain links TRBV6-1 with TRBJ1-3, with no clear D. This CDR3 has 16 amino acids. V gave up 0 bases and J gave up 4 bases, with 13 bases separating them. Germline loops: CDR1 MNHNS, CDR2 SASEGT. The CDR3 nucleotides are TGTGCCAGCAGTGAAGCGGGAGCCGCCTTCGGAAACACCATATATTTT. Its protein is CASSEAGAAFGNTIYF.

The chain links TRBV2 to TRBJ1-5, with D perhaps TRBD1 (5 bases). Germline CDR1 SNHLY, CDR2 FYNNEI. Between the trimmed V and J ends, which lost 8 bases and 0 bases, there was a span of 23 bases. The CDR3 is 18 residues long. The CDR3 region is CASEAAAGTGISNQPQHF. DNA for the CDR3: TGTGCCAGCGAAGCGGCGGCGGGGACGGGGATTAGCAATCAGCCCCAGCATTTT.

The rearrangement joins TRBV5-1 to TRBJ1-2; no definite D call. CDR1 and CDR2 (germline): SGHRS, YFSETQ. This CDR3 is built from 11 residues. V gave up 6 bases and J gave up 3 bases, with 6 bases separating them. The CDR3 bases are TGCGCCAGCACCGGGGACTATGGCTACACCTTC. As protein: CASTGDYGYTF.

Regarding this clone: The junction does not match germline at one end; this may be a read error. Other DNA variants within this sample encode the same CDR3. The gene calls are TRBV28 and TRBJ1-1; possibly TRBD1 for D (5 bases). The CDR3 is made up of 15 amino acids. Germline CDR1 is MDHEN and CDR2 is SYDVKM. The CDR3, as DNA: TGTGCCAGCAGTTCGGCCCCGACAGTAAACACTGAAGCCTTCTTT. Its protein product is CASSSAPTVNTEAFF.

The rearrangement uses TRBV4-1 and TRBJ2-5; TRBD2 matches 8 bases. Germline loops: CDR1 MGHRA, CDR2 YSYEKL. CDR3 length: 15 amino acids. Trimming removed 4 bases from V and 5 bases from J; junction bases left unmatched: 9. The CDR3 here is CASSPRESGSETQYF. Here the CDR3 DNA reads TGCGCCAGCAGCCCGAGAGAGAGCGGGAGTGAGACCCAGTACTTC.

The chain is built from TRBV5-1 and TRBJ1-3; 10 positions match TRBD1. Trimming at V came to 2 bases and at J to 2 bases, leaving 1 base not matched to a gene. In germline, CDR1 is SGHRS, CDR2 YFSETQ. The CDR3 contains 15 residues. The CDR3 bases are TGCGCCAGCAGCTTCGACAGGGGGCCTGGAAACACCATATATTTT. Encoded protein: CASSFDRGPGNTIYF. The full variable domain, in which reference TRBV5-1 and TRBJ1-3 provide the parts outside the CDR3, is KAGVTQTPRYLIKTRGQQVTLSCSPISGHRSVSWYQQTPGQGLQFLFEYFSETQRNKGNFPGRFSGRQFSNSRSEMNVSTLELGDSALYLCASSFDRGPGNTIYFGEGSWLTVV.

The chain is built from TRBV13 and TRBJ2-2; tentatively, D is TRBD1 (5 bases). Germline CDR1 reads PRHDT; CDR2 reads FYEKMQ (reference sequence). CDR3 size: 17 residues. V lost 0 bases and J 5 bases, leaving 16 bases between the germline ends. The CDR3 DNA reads TGTGCCAGCAGCTTAGGTGGTGCGACAGCCGATACCGGGGAGCTGTTTTTT. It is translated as CASSLGGATADTGELFF.

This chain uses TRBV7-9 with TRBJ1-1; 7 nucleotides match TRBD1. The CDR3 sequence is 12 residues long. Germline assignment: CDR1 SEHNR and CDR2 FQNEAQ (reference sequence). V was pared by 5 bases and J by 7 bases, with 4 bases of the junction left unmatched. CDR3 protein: CASSPGTDEAFF. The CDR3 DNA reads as TGTGCCAGCAGCCCAGGGACAGATGAAGCTTTCTTT.

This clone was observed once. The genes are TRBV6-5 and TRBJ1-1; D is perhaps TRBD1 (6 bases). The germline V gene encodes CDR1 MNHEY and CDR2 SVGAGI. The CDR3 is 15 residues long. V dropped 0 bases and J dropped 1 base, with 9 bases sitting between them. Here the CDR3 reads CASSYSRTENTEAFF. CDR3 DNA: TGTGCCAGCAGTTACTCCAGGACAGAGAACACTGAAGCTTTCTTT.